What follows are 12 T cell receptor beta chains derived from one specimen sequenced in a study of cytomegalovirus exposure and HLA in healthy donors. In the PCR, 60 Vbeta and 13 Jbeta primers were used. Clones were read by immunoSEQ multiplex PCR, and TCRdb kept only the in-frame ones, dropping some. In the table there are roughly 150,000 clones, 80% to 90% of which are singletons. The source material was PBMCs. The receptors here all came from a woman between 40 and 50 years old in good health and CMV-seropositive.

This rearrangement joins TRBV7-3 to TRBJ2-2; the match to TRBD2 covers 7 bases. CDR3 length: 12 residues. Germline loops: CDR1 SGHTA, CDR2 FQGTGA. V gave up 4 bases and J gave up 7 bases; unmatched junction bases: 0. The CDR3 here is CASSWGGGELFF. For the CDR3, the DNA is TGTGCCAGCAGCTGGGGGGGCGGGGAGCTGTTTTTT.

The chain couples TRBV6-5 to TRBJ1-2; perhaps TRBD1 as D (5 bases). The CDR3 is made up of 13 amino acids. Germline V CDR1 and CDR2: MNHEY, SVGAGI. V shed 5 bases and J shed 7 bases, with 14 bases lying between them. The CDR3 coding sequence is TGTGCCAGCAGTCCCCGTAGGGGTTCTGGCTACACCTTC. Amino acids: CASSPRRGSGYTF.

The chain has TRBV18 and TRBJ2-3, with TRBD1 matching 8 bases. With 5 bases clipped from V and 3 bases from J, the junction kept 16 bases outside the gene matches. The CDR3 consists of 18 residues. Germline V gene data show CDR1 as KGHSH and CDR2 as LQKENI. The CDR3 sequence: CASSSGQGFSYVTDTQYF. DNA of the CDR3: TGTGCCAGCTCATCAGGACAGGGTTTTTCTTATGTGACAGATACGCAGTATTTT.

Regarding this clone: Germline and junction disagree at one end, which may indicate a read error. This sequence joins TRBV4-1 and TRBJ2-3; maybe TRBD2 (6 bases). This CDR3 comprises 15 residues. Per the germline V gene, CDR1 is MGHRA and CDR2 is YSYEKL. The CDR3 DNA reads TGCGCCAGCAGACAAGCGGGTCGTGCTCGGGGTACGCAGTATTTT. It specifies CASRQAGRARGTQYF.

This chain connects TRBV11-3 to TRBJ1-4; D is possibly TRBD1 (5 bases). The CDR3 contains 13 residues. Deletions cut 6 bases from V and 6 bases from J, with 11 bases between. Germline assignment: CDR1 SGHNT and CDR2 YENEEA. Here the CDR3 DNA reads TGTGCCAGCAGGTCAGGGCGAGATGAAAAACTGTTTTTT. It is translated as CASRSGRDEKLFF.

V and J are TRBV5-6 and TRBJ2-5, with 7 bases fitting TRBD2. This CDR3 is built from 14 residues. Germline CDR1 SGHDT, CDR2 YYEEEE. V trimming: 2 bases; J trimming: 3 bases; junction bases outside the gene matches: 4. The CDR3 coding sequence is TGTGCCAGCAGCTTTACCGGGACTAAAGAGACCCAGTACTTC. Translated, it gives CASSFTGTKETQYF.

This chain uses TRBV2 with TRBJ1-6; D may be TRBD1 (6 bases). Germline V lookup: CDR1 SNHLY, CDR2 FYNNEI. V dropped 6 bases and J dropped 5 bases, with 17 bases sitting between them. The length of the CDR3 is 16 residues. This chain's CDR3 is CASRYSWRQDNSPLHF. The CDR3 coding sequence is TGTGCCAGCAGGTACAGCTGGAGACAGGATAATTCACCCCTCCACTTT.

This clone has more than one count but fewer than ten. V is TRBV28 and J is TRBJ1-5; D gene uncertain. CDR3 length: 15 residues. The V gene lost 2 bases and the J gene lost 5 bases, with 13 bases spanning the gap. Per germline, CDR1 MDHEN and CDR2 SYDVKM. CDR3 residues: CASSLEFREDQPQHF. DNA of the CDR3: TGTGCCAGCAGTTTAGAGTTCCGTGAGGATCAGCCCCAGCATTTT.

This chain uses TRBV19 with TRBJ2-5; 13 nucleotides match TRBD2. CDR1 is LNHDA and CDR2 is SQIVND in the germline V gene (reference sequence). The CDR3 is made up of 22 amino acids. With V trimmed by 7 bases and J by 4 bases, 27 bases remained unmatched. CDR3 in DNA: TGTGCCAGTAATACCGGGACAGGCCTTACGGGACTAGCGGGAACATGGGGAGAGACCCAGTACTTC. Its translation: CASNTGTGLTGLAGTWGETQYF.

The chain joins TRBV4-1 to TRBJ2-3; no definite D call. Germline loops: CDR1 MGHRA, CDR2 YSYEKL. The CDR3 runs to 12 residues. With 0 bases removed from V and 5 bases from J, the gap between germline ends came to 3 bases. The CDR3 sequence: CASSQDGDTQYF. Written as DNA, the CDR3 is TGCGCCAGCAGCCAAGACGGAGATACGCAGTATTTT.

The V call is TRBV7-2, the J call TRBJ2-1, with TRBD2 matching 12 bases. Germline loops: CDR1 SGHTA, CDR2 FQGNSA. V lost 1 base and J lost 15; bases outside the gene matches: 16. CDR3 size: 17 residues. CDR3 region: CASSLGVRTSGDLDRFF. The CDR3 region has the DNA TGTGCCAGCAGCTTAGGAGTTCGGACTAGCGGGGACCTCGATCGGTTCTTC.

V usage is TRBV27 and J usage is TRBJ1-4; 8 bases agree with TRBD1. V lost 5 bases to trimming and J lost 8 bases; unmatched junction nucleotides: 10. The CDR3 length is 15 residues. The V gene's germline CDR1 is MNHEY and CDR2 SMNVEV (reference sequence). The CDR3 spells CASSPTWTGREKLFF. The CDR3 DNA reads as TGTGCCAGCAGTCCCACATGGACAGGGAGGGAAAAACTGTTTTTT.